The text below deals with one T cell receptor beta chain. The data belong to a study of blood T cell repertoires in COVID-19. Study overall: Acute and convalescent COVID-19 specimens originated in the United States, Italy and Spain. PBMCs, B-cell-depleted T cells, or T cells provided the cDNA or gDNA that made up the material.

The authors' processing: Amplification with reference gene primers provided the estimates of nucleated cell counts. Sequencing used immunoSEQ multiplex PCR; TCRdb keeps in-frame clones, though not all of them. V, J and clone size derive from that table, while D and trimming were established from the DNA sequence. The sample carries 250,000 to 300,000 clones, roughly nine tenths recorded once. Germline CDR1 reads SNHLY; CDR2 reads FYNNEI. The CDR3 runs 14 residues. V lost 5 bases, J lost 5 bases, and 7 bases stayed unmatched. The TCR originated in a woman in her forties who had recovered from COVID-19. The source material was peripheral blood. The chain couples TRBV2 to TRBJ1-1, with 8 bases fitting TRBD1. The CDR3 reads CASSRTGRQTEAFF. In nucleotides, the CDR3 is TGTGCCAGCAGTCGGACAGGGAGGCAAACTGAAGCTTTCTTT. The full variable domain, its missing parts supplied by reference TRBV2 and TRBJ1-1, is EPEVTQTPSHQVTQMGQEVILRCVPISNHLYFYWYRQILGQKVEFLVSFYNNEISEKSEIFDDQFSVERPDGSNFTLKIRSTKLEDSAMYFCASSRTGRQTEAFFGQGTRLTVV.